A single sample is the source of the 15 T cell receptor beta chains below, sequenced in a study of blood T cell repertoires in COVID-19. TCRdb's table, derived via immunoSEQ multiplex PCR, lists solely in-frame clones and lacks some. In the table there are 220,000 or so clones, 86% of which are singletons. The sample taken for sequencing was peripheral blood. These receptors were collected from a woman in her 50s with COVID-19, enrolled during active disease.

The chain carries TRBV5-1 and TRBJ1-2, with TRBD1 matching 7 bases. CDR1 SGHRS and CDR2 YFSETQ come from the germline V gene. V shed 4 bases, J shed 4 bases, and the junction held 7 bases outside the gene matches. The CDR3 sequence is 14 residues long. The CDR3 DNA reads as TGCGCCAGCAGCCATGAGGACAGGTTCTATGGCTACACCTTC. Translation: CASSHEDRFYGYTF.

The rearrangement joins TRBV5-4 to TRBJ2-3, with TRBD2 identical over 10 bases. After removal of 2 bases from V and 0 bases from J, the junction contained 9 bases not matched to a gene. The CDR3 contains 18 residues. Germline V gene data show CDR1 as SGHNT and CDR2 as YYREEE (reference sequence). CDR3 loop: CASSFPLSGGDSTDTQYF. The CDR3 DNA reads TGTGCCAGCAGCTTCCCACTGAGCGGGGGGGATAGCACAGATACGCAGTATTTT.

The rearrangement joins TRBV29-1 to TRBJ1-1; D unresolved. The CDR3 length is 11 residues. CDR1 and CDR2 from the germline V gene are SQVTM and ANQGSEA. The V end was cut by 4 bases, the J end by 6 bases, with 9 bases between. For the CDR3, the DNA is TGCAGCGTTGTTTTACCGGCTGAAGCTTTCTTT. Its translation is CSVVLPAEAFF. The full variable domain, with the rest looked up from reference TRBV29-1 and TRBJ1-1, is SAVISQKPSRDICQRGTSLTIQCQVDSQVTMMFWYRQQPGQSLTLIATANQGSEATYESGFVIDKFPISRPNLTFSTLTVSNMSPEDSSIYLCSVVLPAEAFFGQGTRLTVV.

The rearrangement uses TRBV5-1 and TRBJ1-1; 9 nucleotides align to TRBD1. CDR1 SGHRS and CDR2 YFSETQ come from the germline V gene. Germline trimming cut 7 bases from V and 5 bases from J; bases unmatched to any gene: 9. The CDR3 loop spans 14 amino acids. CDR3 sequence: CASASTGGSTEAFF. CDR3 DNA sequence: TGCGCCAGCGCCTCAACAGGGGGCTCTACTGAAGCTTTCTTT.

This clone turned up a few times. The chain carries TRBV11-3 and TRBJ2-7; TRBD2 agrees at 7 bases. The J segment lost 7 bases and the V segment lost 4 bases, leaving 13 bases of the junction unmatched. The CDR3 totals 15 residues. Germline-derived CDR1 and CDR2 are SGHNT and YENEEA. The CDR3 spells CASSSSSGPSSEQYF. The DNA of the CDR3 is TGTGCCAGCAGCTCTTCTAGCGGCCCCTCCAGTGAGCAGTACTTC.

The rearrangement joins TRBV7-2 to TRBJ2-7; 9 nucleotides align to TRBD1. The CDR3 extends over 12 amino acids. Germline CDR1 is SGHTA and CDR2 is FQGNSA. The V segment lost 8 bases and the J segment 7 bases; nucleotides outside the gene matches: 6. The DNA for the CDR3 is TGTGCCAGCGCACAGGGGGCTGGGGAGCAGTACTTC. It yields the protein CASAQGAGEQYF. Filled out from reference TRBV7-2 and TRBJ2-7, the complete variable domain reads GAGVSQSPSNKVTEKGKDVELRCDPISGHTALYWYRQSLGQGLEFLIYFQGNSAPDKSGLPSDRFSAERTGGSVSTLTIQRTQQEDSAVYLCASAQGAGEQYFGPGTRLTVT.

V and J are TRBV19 and TRBJ1-6, with a tentative D call TRBD1 (6 bases). Germline V CDR1 and CDR2: LNHDA, SQIVND (reference sequence). CDR3 length: 16 residues. V dropped 9 bases and J dropped 10 bases, with 25 bases sitting between them. CDR3 nucleotide sequence: TGTGCCAGCAGTTTGGCAGGGGAAGGAAGGCGCTCACCCCTCCACTTT. Translated: CASSLAGEGRRSPLHF. Filled out from reference TRBV19 and TRBJ1-6, the complete variable domain reads DGGITQSPKYLFRKEGQNVTLSCEQNLNHDAMYWYRQDPGQGLRLIYYSQIVNDFQKGDIAEGYSVSREKKESFPLTVTSAQKNPTAFYLCASSLAGEGRRSPLHFGNGTRLTVT.

The chain carries TRBV7-9 and TRBJ1-6; weak D call: TRBD1 (5 bases). V lost 2 bases, J lost 11 bases, and 10 bases lay in between. Per the germline V gene, CDR1 is SEHNR and CDR2 is FQNEAQ (reference sequence). The CDR3 sequence is 13 residues long. The CDR3 DNA reads as TGTGCCAGCAGCTTATTCTCCAGGGCACCCCTCCACTTT. Residues: CASSLFSRAPLHF.

The chain has TRBV28 and TRBJ2-2, with no clear D. The ends were cut back, 7 bases at V and 0 bases at J, with 9 bases in the middle. The CDR3 has 14 amino acids. Germline assignment: CDR1 MDHEN and CDR2 SYDVKM. CDR3 amino acids: CASTRRSNTGELFF. As DNA, the CDR3 is TGTGCCAGCACGCGGCGGTCGAACACCGGGGAGCTGTTTTTT.

The rearrangement links TRBV3-1 (or the pseudogene TRBV3-2) to TRBJ1-6; 9 positions agree with TRBD1. J was trimmed by 10 bases and V by 1 base; bases with no gene match: 2. Germline CDR1 is LGHDT and CDR2 is YNNKEL (reference sequence). This CDR3 is built from 14 residues. For the CDR3, the DNA is TGTGCCAGCAGCCAAGGCGGACAGGGGTCACCCCTCCACTTT. This sequence encodes CASSQGGQGSPLHF.

This clone was detected only once. V is TRBV27 and J is TRBJ2-1; TRBD1 might be the D (5 bases). CDR1 MNHEY and CDR2 SMNVEV come from the germline V gene (reference sequence). CDR3 length: 12 residues. V was clipped by 10 bases and J by 5 bases, with 12 bases between them. The CDR3 protein is CATKQVNNEQFF. CDR3 in DNA: TGTGCCACCAAACAGGTTAACAATGAGCAGTTCTTC.

This chain links TRBV13 with TRBJ1-6, with 12 bases aligning to TRBD1. V gave up 0 bases and J gave up 8 bases; unmatched junction bases: 5. This CDR3 region has 17 residues. Germline CDR1 is PRHDT and CDR2 is FYEKMQ (reference sequence). DNA of the CDR3: TGTGCCAGCAGCTTAGGGGGACAGGGGGCCGCCTATTCACCCCTCCACTTT. It is translated as CASSLGGQGAAYSPLHF.

The gene calls are TRBV6-5 and TRBJ1-4; 10 nucleotides match TRBD1. CDR1 and CDR2 (germline): MNHEY, SVGAGI. Trimming at V came to 4 bases and at J to 5 bases, leaving 7 bases not matched to a gene. The CDR3 is 16 residues long. The CDR3, as DNA: TGTGCCAGCAGTTCCCCACGGACAGGGGGGAATGAAAAACTGTTTTTT. It yields the protein CASSSPRTGGNEKLFF.

The V call is TRBV7-3, the J call TRBJ2-3, with D possibly matching TRBD2 (7 bases). The CDR3 runs to 16 residues. The V gene's germline CDR1 is SGHTA and CDR2 FQGTGA. V gave up 5 bases and J gave up 0 bases, with 15 bases separating them. The DNA of the CDR3 is TGTGCCAGCAGCCTCACGGGGGGCCTTAGCACAGATACGCAGTATTTT. Translation: CASSLTGGLSTDTQYF.

This chain connects TRBV19 to TRBJ1-5; D perhaps matches TRBD1 (6 bases). The V gene lost 5 bases and the J gene lost 0 bases, with 17 bases spanning the gap. The length of the CDR3 is 17 residues. Per germline, CDR1 LNHDA and CDR2 SQIVND (reference sequence). The CDR3 nucleotides read TGTGCCAGTAGTGGGACGGGGGGCCCGGCTAGCAATCAGCCCCAGCATTTT. Translation: CASSGTGGPASNQPQHF.